The T cell receptor (beta chain) under discussion was sequenced for a study of cytomegalovirus exposure and HLA in healthy donors. V was clipped by 1 base and J by 7 bases, with 5 bases between them. This CDR3 has 11 residues. The germline CDR1 and CDR2 sequences are DFQATT and SNEGSKA (reference sequence). With regard to this clone: The same CDR3 is also encoded by other DNA sequences in this sample.

Only in-frame clones appear in the TCRdb table, and some are missing; sequencing was by immunoSEQ multiplex PCR. The sample has roughly 330,000 clones, around 90% seen once. The V gene is TRBV20-1, the J gene TRBJ2-1; D is unclear. What was sequenced was PBMCs. The clonotype comes from a woman in her 30s in good health and CMV-seropositive. The CDR3 sequence is CSARVVNEQFF. The CDR3 DNA sequence: TGCAGTGCTAGAGTGGTAAATGAGCAGTTCTTC.